The rows below give T cell receptor beta chains drawn from one sample of a study of cytomegalovirus exposure and HLA in healthy donors. Generated by immunoSEQ multiplex PCR, the TCRdb table keeps only in-frame clones and is missing some. The sample consists of 150,000 to 200,000 clones, 84% of them appearing once. The sample taken for sequencing was PBMCs. All receptors come from a young man in good health and CMV-seronegative. CDR3s include the opening cysteine and the closing phenylalanine or tryptophan. Each record gives: clone size, V gene, D gene, J gene, CDR3 DNA, CDR3 protein. The D gene is left open where the match is weak. Clone size is given for some rows only: seen once, a few or many times, or a class if the clone is expanded.

.,TRBV6-5,.,TRBJ2-1,TGTGCCAGCAGTTTGGAGTTTGCCTCCTACAATGAGCAGTTCTTC,CASSLEFASYNEQFF
.,TRBV7-8,TRBD2,TRBJ2-3,TGTGCCAGCAGCTTATTCGAGCGGGGGGGTCGTGGGACAGATACGCAGTATTTT,CASSLFERGGRGTDTQYF
.,TRBV5-8,TRBD2,TRBJ2-3,TGTGCCAGCAGCTTCTCCTGGGGACTAGCGGTCCCCACAGATACGCAGTATTTT,CASSFSWGLAVPTDTQYF
once,TRBV6-1,TRBD1,TRBJ1-5,TGTGCCAGCAGTGAACTACGGACAGGGTGGGATCGGCAGCCCCAGCATTTT,CASSELRTGWDRQPQHF
once,TRBV4-2,.,TRBJ2-1,TGTGCCAGCAGCCAAGTCAGGGGAAGCTCCTACAATGAGCAGTTCTTC,CASSQVRGSSYNEQFF
.,TRBV6-1,.,TRBJ2-7,TGTGCCAGCAGTGAAGAGACAGGTCAACCCTACGAGCAGTACTTC,CASSEETGQPYEQYF
once,TRBV10-3,TRBD1,TRBJ1-1,TGTGCCTCACGAGGGGACAGGACTACCGAAGCTTTCTTT,CASRGDRTTEAFF
.,TRBV10-3,.,TRBJ1-5,TGTGCCATCAGTGAGCCGGGACTTTTAAATCAGCCCCAGCATTTT,CAISEPGLLNQPQHF
.,TRBV5-1,.,TRBJ1-5,TGCGCCAGTAGGACAGATCTCAATCAGCCCCAGCATTTT,CASRTDLNQPQHF
.,TRBV29-1,TRBD1,TRBJ1-2,TGCAGCGTTGAAGGCGGTCCCGGACAGGGGACCTACTATGGCTACACCTTC,CSVEGGPGQGTYYGYTF
.,TRBV11-1,TRBD2,TRBJ2-7,TGTGCCAGCAGCTCACCCACCGGGCGGGAGGCCTACGAGCAGTACTTC,CASSSPTGREAYEQYF
few,TRBV5-1,.,TRBJ2-1,TGCGCCAGCAGGACTGGGGACAACAATGAGCAGTTCTTC,CASRTGDNNEQFF
.,TRBV7-8,.,TRBJ2-2,TGTGCCAGCAGCCCCTGGCACAGGGCGAACACCGGGGAGCTGTTTTTT,CASSPWHRANTGELFF
.,TRBV7-8,.,TRBJ1-5,TGTGCCAGCAGCTTAGCTGGAGACTATTTTCCCCAGCATTTT,CASSLAGDYFPQHF
few,TRBV5-7,TRBD1,TRBJ2-2,TGTGCCAGCAGTGATCCGGGACAGGGAATAAGGACCGGGGAGCTGTTTTTT,CASSDPGQGIRTGELFF
once,TRBV28,.,TRBJ1-2,TGTGCCAGCAGTTTTCGAGGCAGGGTAGCCCTCTATGGCTACACCTTC,CASSFRGRVALYGYTF
.,TRBV9,.,TRBJ2-1,TGTGCCAGCAGCGTAGGGAGAGCCCTCAATGAGCAGTTCTTC,CASSVGRALNEQFF
.,TRBV30,TRBD1,TRBJ2-7,TGTGCCTACCAGGGGGCGTACGAGCAGTACTTC,CAYQGAYEQYF
.,TRBV7-9,TRBD1,TRBJ1-4,TGTGCCAGCAGCCCAAGGACAGGGGACGAAAAACTGTTTTTT,CASSPRTGDEKLFF
once,TRBV5-6,TRBD1,TRBJ2-5,TGTGCCAGCAGCTTGGGGACAGGGGGCGCCGGGGAGACCCAGTACTTC,CASSLGTGGAGETQYF
few,TRBV29-1,.,TRBJ2-5,TGCAGCGTTGAGCCTAGCCTCTCCCAAGAGACCCAGTACTTC,CSVEPSLSQETQYF
.,TRBV29-1,TRBD2,TRBJ2-2,TGCAGCACGACTAGCGAGGCCGGGGAGCTGTTTTTT,CSTTSEAGELFF
once,TRBV30,TRBD2,TRBJ2-1,TGTGCCTGGAGCCCACTGGCTAGCGGGAGAACTAATGAGCAGTTCTTC,CAWSPLASGRTNEQFF
.,TRBV29-1,.,TRBJ2-3,TGCAGCGGGGACTTTAGGGGTCCAGATACGCAGTATTTT,CSGDFRGPDTQYF
.,TRBV15,TRBD1,TRBJ2-5,TGTGCCACCAGCTCGACAGGGGTGGTTTGGGAGACCCAGTACTTC,CATSSTGVVWETQYF
.,TRBV5-1,TRBD1,TRBJ2-7,TGCGCCAGCAGCTTGGGACAGGGGAGCTCCTACGAGCAGTACTTC,CASSLGQGSSYEQYF
.,TRBV20-1,.,TRBJ2-5,TGCAGTGCTGCGGGACGGGAGACCCAGTACTTC,CSAAGRETQYF
.,TRBV27,TRBD1,TRBJ1-2,TGTGCCAGCAGTACTACAGGGGGAGGAAATGGCTACACCTTC,CASSTTGGGNGYTF
.,TRBV7-9,TRBD1,TRBJ1-1,TGTGCCAGCAGCACCGGACAGGGGGACACTGAAGCTTTCTTT,CASSTGQGDTEAFF
.,TRBV11-2,.,TRBJ2-2,TGTGCCAGCAGCCTGGAGGCCGGGGAGCTGTTTTTT,CASSLEAGELFF
.,TRBV5-1,.,TRBJ2-5,TGCGCCAGCAGCCCCCAAGGGGCCGGGGAGACCCAGTACTTC,CASSPQGAGETQYF
.,TRBV23-1,TRBD1,TRBJ1-6,TGCGCCAGCAGCCCCTTCTACCCGGGACAGGGAAACGATTCACCCCTCCACTTT,CASSPFYPGQGNDSPLHF
.,TRBV30,TRBD2,TRBJ2-3,TGTGCCTGGCAAATAGCGGGGGCCTTACTCACAGATACGCAGTATTTT,CAWQIAGALLTDTQYF
.,TRBV5-1,.,TRBJ1-1,TGCGCCAGCAGCGGAAGGGGGTCGGTTTCTGAAGCTTTCTTT,CASSGRGSVSEAFF
few,TRBV18,TRBD1,TRBJ2-1,TGTGCCAGCTCCACCTCCGCAGGGGGCAGGTACAATGAGCAGTTCTTC,CASSTSAGGRYNEQFF
once,TRBV27,TRBD1,TRBJ1-1,TGTGCCAGCAGTTTACTTGGGACAGGGTTTTTAGGCACTGAAGCTTTCTTT,CASSLLGTGFLGTEAFF
.,TRBV4-1,TRBD2,TRBJ2-2,TGCGCCAGCACCTACCGCAGCGGGAGACCCGGGGAGCTGTTTTTT,CASTYRSGRPGELFF
once,TRBV27,.,TRBJ1-5,TGTGCCAGCAGTTTCAACAATCAGCCCCAGCATTTT,CASSFNNQPQHF
.,TRBV27,TRBD2,TRBJ2-2,TGTGCCAGCAGACTAGGGGAGCGGGGCGGGGAGCTGTTTTTT,CASRLGERGGELFF
few,TRBV4-3,TRBD2,TRBJ2-1,TGCGCCAGCAGCCAAGTAAGACTAGCAGTAAATGAGCAGTTCTTC,CASSQVRLAVNEQFF
.,TRBV5-1,TRBD2,TRBJ2-7,TGCGCCAGCAGCTTGGTTCCAGCGGGAGTCTACGAGCAGTACTTC,CASSLVPAGVYEQYF
once,TRBV2,TRBD2,TRBJ2-3,TGTGCCAGCAATCCGGGACTAGCGGGAGGAGGCACAGATACGCAGTATTTT,CASNPGLAGGGTDTQYF
.,TRBV5-4,.,TRBJ2-3,TGTGCCAGCAGCCTGGACAGCAGCACAGATACGCAGTATTTT,CASSLDSSTDTQYF
few,TRBV27,.,TRBJ2-3,TGTGCCAGCAGCTCCCCCTCGCGGCGCACAGATACGCAGTATTTT,CASSSPSRRTDTQYF
.,TRBV4-1,.,TRBJ2-7,TGCGCCAGCAGCCAAGTATGGCAGGCCCCTTCCTACGAGCAGTACTTC,CASSQVWQAPSYEQYF
.,TRBV7-6,TRBD1,TRBJ2-2,TGTGCCAGCATGAGGACAGGGGGGTCCGGGGAGCTGTTTTTT,CASMRTGGSGELFF
.,TRBV4-1,TRBD2,TRBJ2-1,TGCGCCAGCAGCCCTCTGCGGGGGGTCTCCTACAATGAGCAGTTCTTC,CASSPLRGVSYNEQFF
.,TRBV7-9,TRBD1,TRBJ1-1,TGTGCCAGCAGCCCCTTCCCCTTAAGACAGGGGGCGGACACTGAAGCTTTCTTT,CASSPFPLRQGADTEAFF
.,TRBV7-7,TRBD2,TRBJ2-2,TGTGCTAGCAGCCATTCTCTAGCGGGGGCCTTGGCCGGGGAGCTGTTTTTT,CASSHSLAGALAGELFF
once,TRBV13,.,TRBJ1-4,TGTGCCAGCAGGGGCAGGGATCGGGAAAAACTGTTTTTT,CASRGRDREKLFF
.,TRBV19,.,TRBJ1-1,TGTGCCAGTACCACCCTATGGGCCGATCCAATGGGCACTGAAGCTTTCTTT,CASTTLWADPMGTEAFF